Listed here are 10 T cell receptor beta chains from one sample, sequenced in a study of identical twins. From the 5' RACE reads, TCRdb called clonotypes with MiXCR, one entry per CDR3 protein. This sample has 230,000 or so distinct CDR3 sequences; around 8% occur once, and the top ten carry less than 4%. The same data also went into a second study, on yellow fever vaccine responses in identical twins.

Sequenced input: CD8+ T cells sorted from blood. All receptors derive from a woman aged 18-30 years in good health.

This clonotype has at least ten counts. This chain connects TRBV12-3 or TRBV12-4 to TRBJ1-2, with D possibly being TRBD1 (6 bases). CDR3 length: 14 residues. V gave up 3 bases and J gave up 8 bases, with 16 bases separating them. The CDR3 bases are TGTGCCAGCAGTTTGGGTCCGGGGGCGTGGGGCTACACCTTC. Protein product: CASSLGPGAWGYTF.

This clonotype was picked up many times. The chain links TRBV27 to TRBJ2-7; maybe TRBD1 (6 bases). Trimming cost V 4 bases and J 3 bases, with 13 bases left between them. Germline V gene sequence: CDR1 MNHEY, CDR2 SMNVEV (reference sequence). The CDR3 spans 14 residues. The CDR3 DNA is TGTGCCAGCAGTTCCTACAGGGAACGCTACGAGCAGTACTTC. Amino acid sequence: CASSSYRERYEQYF.

This chain joins TRBV29-1 and TRBJ2-1; no definite D call. Deletions cut 4 bases from V and 5 bases from J, with 3 bases between. The CDR3 runs to 10 residues. Germline CDR1 reads SQVTM; CDR2 reads ANQGSEA. Here the CDR3 reads CSVVDNEQFF. CDR3 DNA sequence: TGCAGCGTTGTCGACAATGAGCAGTTCTTC.

The chain recombines TRBV5-4 with TRBJ2-2; D call uncertain. Deletions cut 1 base from V and 4 bases from J, with 11 bases between. CDR3 size: 15 residues. The germline CDR1 and CDR2 sequences are SGHNT and YYREEE (reference sequence). The CDR3 loop is CASSLTEYGTGELFF. The CDR3 coding sequence is TGTGCCAGCAGCTTGACAGAATACGGCACCGGGGAGCTGTTTTTT.

This clonotype came up many times. The chain combines TRBV24-1 with TRBJ2-1; unclear D gene. CDR3 length equals 16 residues. Trimming removed 3 bases at V and 1 base at J, with 12 bases between. CDR1 is KGHDR, CDR2 SFDVKD, per germline. CDR3 DNA sequence: TGTGCCACCAGTGATCCCCCCCAAGGGTCCTACAATGAGCAGTTCTTC. Protein sequence: CATSDPPQGSYNEQFF.

Only a few counts were recorded for this clonotype. The chain employs TRBV7-9 and TRBJ1-1, with D possibly matching TRBD1 (6 bases). The germline CDR1 and CDR2 sequences are SEHNR and FQNEAQ (reference sequence). Trimming removed 4 bases at V and 5 bases at J, with 11 bases between. This CDR3 comprises 13 residues. The CDR3 here is CASSSDGQTEAFF. The CDR3 coding sequence is TGTGCCAGCAGCTCGGACGGACAGACTGAAGCTTTCTTT.

This clonotype was seen a few times. The rearrangement joins TRBV20-1 to TRBJ1-1; D is possibly TRBD1 (5 bases). There are 12 residues in the CDR3. Deletions cut 4 bases from V and 7 bases from J, with 13 bases between. Germline V lookup: CDR1 DFQATT, CDR2 SNEGSKA (reference sequence). The CDR3 bases are TGCAGTGCTACGGGACTGCCGCATGAAGCTTTCTTT. This gives the protein CSATGLPHEAFF.

This chain links TRBV11-2 with TRBJ2-7; 9 positions agree with TRBD1. The ends lost 3 bases at V and 6 bases at J; junction bases unmatched: 3. Germline-derived CDR1 and CDR2 are SGHAT and FQNNGV. The CDR3 spans 13 residues. The CDR3 DNA follows: TGTGCCAGCAGCTTTGGGACAGGGATCGAGCAGTACTTC. This codes for CASSFGTGIEQYF. The whole variable domain, remainder taken from reference TRBV11-2 and TRBJ2-7, is EAGVAQSPRYKIIEKRQSVAFWCNPISGHATLYWYQQILGQGPKLLIQFQNNGVVDDSQLPKDRFSAERLKGVDSTLKIQPAKLEDSAVYLCASSFGTGIEQYFGPGTRLTVT.

CDR3 sequence (DNA): TGTGCCACCGGGGGGGGCTCCTACAATGAGCAGTTCTTC. This encodes CATGGGSYNEQFF. This rearrangement joins TRBV24-1 to TRBJ2-1; 7 nucleotides agree with TRBD2. Germline trimming cut 9 bases from V and 0 bases from J; bases unmatched to any gene: 1. The CDR3 sequence is 13 residues long. Germline V gene data show CDR1 as KGHDR and CDR2 as SFDVKD.

The table lists this clonotype with many counts. This chain uses TRBV3-1 with TRBJ2-7; D is perhaps TRBD1 (5 bases). The CDR3 covers 16 residues. Trimming removed 4 bases at V and 1 base at J, with 17 bases between. The germline V gene has CDR1 LGHDT and CDR2 YNNKEL (reference sequence). The CDR3 spells CASSRRAGISSYEQYF. For the CDR3, the DNA is TGTGCCAGCAGCCGTCGGGCAGGGATATCGTCCTACGAGCAGTACTTC.